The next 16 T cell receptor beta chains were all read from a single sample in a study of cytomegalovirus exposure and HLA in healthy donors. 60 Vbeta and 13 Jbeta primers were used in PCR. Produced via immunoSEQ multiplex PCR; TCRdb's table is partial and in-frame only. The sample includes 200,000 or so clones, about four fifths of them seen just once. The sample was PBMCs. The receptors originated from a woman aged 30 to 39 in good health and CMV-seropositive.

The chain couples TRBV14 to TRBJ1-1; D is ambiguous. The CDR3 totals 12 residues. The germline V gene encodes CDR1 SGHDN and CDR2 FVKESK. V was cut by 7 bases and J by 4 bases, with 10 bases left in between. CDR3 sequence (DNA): TGTGCCAGCAAGTATAGGAGCACTGAAGCTTTCTTT. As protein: CASKYRSTEAFF.

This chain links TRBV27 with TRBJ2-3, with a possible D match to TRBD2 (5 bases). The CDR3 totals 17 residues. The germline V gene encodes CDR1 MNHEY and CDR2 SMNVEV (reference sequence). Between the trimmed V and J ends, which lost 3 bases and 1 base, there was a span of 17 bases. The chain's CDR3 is CASSLSAPGWGTDTQYF. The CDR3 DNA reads TGTGCCAGCAGTTTGAGCGCCCCGGGATGGGGCACAGATACGCAGTATTTT.

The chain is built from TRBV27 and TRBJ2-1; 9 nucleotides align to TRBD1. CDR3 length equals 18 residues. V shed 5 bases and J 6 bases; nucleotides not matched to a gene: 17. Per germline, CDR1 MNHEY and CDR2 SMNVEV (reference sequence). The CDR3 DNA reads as TGTGCCAGCAGTACTCTCGTCCCAGGGACAGGGCCCACCAATGAGCAGTTCTTC. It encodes CASSTLVPGTGPTNEQFF.

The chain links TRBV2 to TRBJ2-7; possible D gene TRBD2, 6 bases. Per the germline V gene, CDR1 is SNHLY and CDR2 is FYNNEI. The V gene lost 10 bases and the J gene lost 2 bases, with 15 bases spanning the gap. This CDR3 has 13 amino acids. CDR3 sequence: CATEGLLAYEQYF. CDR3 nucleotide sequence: TGTGCCACCGAGGGACTCCTTGCCTACGAGCAGTACTTC.

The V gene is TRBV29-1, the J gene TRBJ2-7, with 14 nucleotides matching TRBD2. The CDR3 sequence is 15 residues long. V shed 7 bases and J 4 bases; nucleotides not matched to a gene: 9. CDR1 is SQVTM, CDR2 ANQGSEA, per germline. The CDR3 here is CSAAGTSGSFYEQYF. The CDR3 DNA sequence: TGCAGCGCTGCCGGGACTAGCGGGAGTTTTTACGAGCAGTACTTC.

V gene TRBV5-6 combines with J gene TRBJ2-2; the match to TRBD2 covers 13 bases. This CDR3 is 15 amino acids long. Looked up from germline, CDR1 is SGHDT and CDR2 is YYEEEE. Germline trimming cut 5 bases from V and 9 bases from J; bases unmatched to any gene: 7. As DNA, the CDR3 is TGTGCCAGCAGTTCCGGGACTAGCGGGAACCGGGAGCTGTTTTTT. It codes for CASSSGTSGNRELFF. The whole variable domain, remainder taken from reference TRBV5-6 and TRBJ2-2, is DAGVTQSPTHLIKTRGQQVTLRCSPKSGHDTVSWYQQALGQGPQFIFQYYEEEERQRGNFPDRFSGHQFPNYSSELNVNALLLGDSALYLCASSSGTSGNRELFFGEGSRLTVL.

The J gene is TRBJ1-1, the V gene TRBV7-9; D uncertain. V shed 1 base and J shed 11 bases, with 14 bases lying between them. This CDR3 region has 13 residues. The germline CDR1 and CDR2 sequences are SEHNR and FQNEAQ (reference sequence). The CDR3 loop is CASSLGLLIGAFF. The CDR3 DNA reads TGTGCCAGCAGCTTAGGCCTTTTGATCGGGGCTTTCTTT.

CDR3 loop: CASKQIAGSSYEQYF. Written as DNA, the CDR3 is TGTGCCAGCAAACAAATAGCGGGGAGCTCCTACGAGCAGTACTTC. This chain uses TRBV11-2 with TRBJ2-5; TRBD2 matches at 8 bases. The assigned J gene may be wrong: the sequence end matches TRBJ2-7 better. CDR3 length: 15 amino acids. The germline V gene has CDR1 SGHAT and CDR2 FQNNGV.

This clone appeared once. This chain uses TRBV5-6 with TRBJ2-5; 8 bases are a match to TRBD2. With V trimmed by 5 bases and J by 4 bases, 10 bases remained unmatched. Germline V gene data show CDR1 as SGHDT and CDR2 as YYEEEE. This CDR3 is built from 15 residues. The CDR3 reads CASSHPSGSLETQYF. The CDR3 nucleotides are TGTGCCAGCAGTCACCCCAGCGGGAGTTTAGAGACCCAGTACTTC. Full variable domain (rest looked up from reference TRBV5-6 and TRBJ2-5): DAGVTQSPTHLIKTRGQQVTLRCSPKSGHDTVSWYQQALGQGPQFIFQYYEEEERQRGNFPDRFSGHQFPNYSSELNVNALLLGDSALYLCASSHPSGSLETQYFGPGTRLLVL.

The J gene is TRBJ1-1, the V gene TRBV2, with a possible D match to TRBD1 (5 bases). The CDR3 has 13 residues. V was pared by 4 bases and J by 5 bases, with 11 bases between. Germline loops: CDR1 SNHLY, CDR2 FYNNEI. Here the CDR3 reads CASSAGRGTEAFF. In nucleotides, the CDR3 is TGTGCCAGCAGTGCTGGACGGGGGACTGAAGCTTTCTTT.

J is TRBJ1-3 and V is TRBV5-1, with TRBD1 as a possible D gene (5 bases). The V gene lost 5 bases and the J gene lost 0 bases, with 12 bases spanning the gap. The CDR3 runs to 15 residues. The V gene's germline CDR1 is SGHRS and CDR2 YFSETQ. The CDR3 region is CASREWGGSGNTIYF. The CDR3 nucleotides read TGCGCCAGCAGAGAGTGGGGCGGCTCTGGAAACACCATATATTTT.

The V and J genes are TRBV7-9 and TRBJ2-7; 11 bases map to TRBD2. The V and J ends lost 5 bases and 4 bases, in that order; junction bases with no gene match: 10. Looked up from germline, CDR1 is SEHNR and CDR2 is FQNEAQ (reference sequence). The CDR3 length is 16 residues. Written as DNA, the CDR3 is TGTGCCAGCAGCCCGACTAGCGGGGCCTTTGTTTACGAGCAGTACTTC. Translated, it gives CASSPTSGAFVYEQYF.

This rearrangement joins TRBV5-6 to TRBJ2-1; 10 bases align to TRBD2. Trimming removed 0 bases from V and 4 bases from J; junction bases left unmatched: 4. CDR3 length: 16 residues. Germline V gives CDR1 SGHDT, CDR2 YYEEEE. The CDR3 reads CASSLGRTSGYNEQFF. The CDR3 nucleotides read TGTGCCAGCAGCTTGGGAAGGACTAGCGGATACAATGAGCAGTTCTTC.

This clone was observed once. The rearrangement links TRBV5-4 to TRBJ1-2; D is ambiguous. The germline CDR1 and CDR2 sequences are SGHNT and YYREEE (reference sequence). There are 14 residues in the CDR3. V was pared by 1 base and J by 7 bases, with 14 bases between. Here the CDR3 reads CASSLYSISSGYTF. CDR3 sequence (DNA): TGTGCCAGCAGCTTGTACTCCATCTCGTCTGGCTACACCTTC.

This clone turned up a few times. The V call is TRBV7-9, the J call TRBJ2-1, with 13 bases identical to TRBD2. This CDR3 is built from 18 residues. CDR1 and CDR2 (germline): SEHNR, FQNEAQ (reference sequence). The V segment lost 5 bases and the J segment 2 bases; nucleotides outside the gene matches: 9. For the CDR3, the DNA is TGTGCCAGCAGCCCCCGGACTAGCGGGGGCCTCCCCTACAATGAGCAGTTCTTC. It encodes CASSPRTSGGLPYNEQFF. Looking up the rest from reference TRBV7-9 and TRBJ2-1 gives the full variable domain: DTGVSQNPRHKITKRGQNVTFRCDPISEHNRLYWYRQTLGQGPEFLTYFQNEAQLEKSRLLSDRFSAERPKGSFSTLEIQRTEQGDSAMYLCASSPRTSGGLPYNEQFFGPGTRLTVL.

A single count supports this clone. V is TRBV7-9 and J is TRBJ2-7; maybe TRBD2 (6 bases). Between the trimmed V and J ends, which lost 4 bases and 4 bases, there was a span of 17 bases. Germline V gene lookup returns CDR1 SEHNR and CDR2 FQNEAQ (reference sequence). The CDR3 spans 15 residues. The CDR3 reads CASSSRLVPPYEQYF. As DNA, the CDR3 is TGTGCCAGCAGCTCAAGACTAGTTCCCCCTTACGAGCAGTACTTC.